This TCR beta chain was sequenced in a study of CD8+ T cells in alopecia areata. Notes on the study in general: Tofacitinib did not eliminate many expanded lesional clones from scalp or blood.

Described treatment: oral pan-JAK inhibitor, 5-10 mg twice daily. The CDR3 has 13 amino acids. The germline V gene has CDR1 ENHRY and CDR2 SYGVKD. Trimming at V came to 7 bases and at J to 5 bases, leaving 6 bases not matched to a gene. This clone has more than one count but fewer than ten. No antigen is known for it. RNA extraction and reverse transcription yielded cDNA as sequencing template. The protocol was immunoSEQ multiplex PCR, while the TCRdb copy is restricted to in-frame clones and leaves out a portion. This table has approximately 90,000 clones, about two thirds appearing once. The sample here was CD8+ T cells sorted from blood, taken at week 44, from a patient treated with tofacitinib. The clonotype originates from a human donor with alopecia areata. The V and J genes are TRBV10-3 and TRBJ1-2; 8 bases are shared with TRBD1. The CDR3 coding sequence is TGTGCCATCACCAAGGACAGGGCTTATGGCTACACCTTC. It is translated as CAITKDRAYGYTF.